This TCR beta chain was recorded in a study of identical twins. Findings of the study overall: Model-predicted out-of-frame TCR alpha sharing fell below observed values in monozygotic twins. Insertion counts were lower in abundant cord blood beta clonotypes, a trend that memory repertoires did not show.

This clonotype was observed a handful of times. The antigen remains unidentified. Trimming removed 1 base at V and 1 base at J, with 4 bases between. The CDR3 is 13 amino acids. Germline CDR1 LNHNV, CDR2 YYDKDF (reference sequence). Template switching introduced a universal primer site, and the cDNA bore unique molecular identifiers. TCRdb reprocessed the 5' RACE reads via MiXCR and lists one record per CDR3 protein. The sample has 1.5 million to 2 million distinct CDR3 sequences, about 30% seen once. Sequencing was carried out using cord blood. The receptor was derived from a newborn girl in good health. The chain carries TRBV15 and TRBJ1-1, with D unresolved. In DNA, the CDR3 is TGTGCCACCAGCAGAGGACAGAACACTGAAGCTTTCTTT. Its translation is CATSRGQNTEAFF.